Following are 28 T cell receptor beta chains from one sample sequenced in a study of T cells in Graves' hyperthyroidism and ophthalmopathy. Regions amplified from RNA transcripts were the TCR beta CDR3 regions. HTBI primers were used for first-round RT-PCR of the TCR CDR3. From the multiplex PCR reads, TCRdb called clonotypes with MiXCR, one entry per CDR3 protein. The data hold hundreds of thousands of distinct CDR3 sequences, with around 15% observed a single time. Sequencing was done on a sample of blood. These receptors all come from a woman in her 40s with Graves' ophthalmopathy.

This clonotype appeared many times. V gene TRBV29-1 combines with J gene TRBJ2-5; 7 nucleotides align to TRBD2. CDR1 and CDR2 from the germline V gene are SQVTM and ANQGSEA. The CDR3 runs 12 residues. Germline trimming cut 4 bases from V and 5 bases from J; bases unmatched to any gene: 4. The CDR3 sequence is CSVGGGSETQYF. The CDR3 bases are TGCAGCGTTGGCGGCGGGAGTGAGACCCAGTACTTC.

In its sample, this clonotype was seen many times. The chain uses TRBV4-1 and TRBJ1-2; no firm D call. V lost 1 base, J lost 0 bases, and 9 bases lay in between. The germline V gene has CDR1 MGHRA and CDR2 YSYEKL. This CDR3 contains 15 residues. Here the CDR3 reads CASSQGAKPNYGYTF. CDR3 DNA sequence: TGCGCCAGCAGCCAAGGAGCCAAGCCTAACTATGGCTACACCTTC.

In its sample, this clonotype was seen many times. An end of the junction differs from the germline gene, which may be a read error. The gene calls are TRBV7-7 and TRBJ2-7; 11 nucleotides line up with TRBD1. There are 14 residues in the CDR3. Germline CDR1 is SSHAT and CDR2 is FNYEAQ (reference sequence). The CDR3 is CASSPGQGDYEQYF. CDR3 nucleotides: TGTGCTAGCAGCCCGGGACAGGGGGACTACGAGCAGTACTTC.

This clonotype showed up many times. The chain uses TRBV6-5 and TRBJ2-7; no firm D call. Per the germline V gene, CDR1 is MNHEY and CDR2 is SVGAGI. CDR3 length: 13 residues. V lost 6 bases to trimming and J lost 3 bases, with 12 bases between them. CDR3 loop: CASRPRQGYEQYF. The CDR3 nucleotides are TGTGCCAGCAGACCCAGACAAGGCTACGAGCAGTACTTC.

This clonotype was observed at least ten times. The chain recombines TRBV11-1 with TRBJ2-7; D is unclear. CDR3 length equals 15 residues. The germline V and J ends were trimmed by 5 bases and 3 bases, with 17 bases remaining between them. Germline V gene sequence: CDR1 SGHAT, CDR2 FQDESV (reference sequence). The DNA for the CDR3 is TGTGCCAGCAGCGCTGGCGGCGGTCTCTTCTACGAGCAGTACTTC. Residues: CASSAGGGLFYEQYF.

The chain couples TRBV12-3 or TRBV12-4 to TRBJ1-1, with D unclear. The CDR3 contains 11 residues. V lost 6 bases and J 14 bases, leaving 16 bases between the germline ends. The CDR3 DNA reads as TGTGCCAGCAGCGTCCCCCCGACGGTATTCTTT. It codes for CASSVPPTVFF.

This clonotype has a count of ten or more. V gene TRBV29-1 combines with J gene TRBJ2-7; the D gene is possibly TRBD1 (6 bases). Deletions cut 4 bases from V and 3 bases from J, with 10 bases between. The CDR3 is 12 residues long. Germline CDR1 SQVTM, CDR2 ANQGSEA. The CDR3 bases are TGCAGCGTTGTGGGACACAACTACGAGCAGTACTTC. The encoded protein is CSVVGHNYEQYF.

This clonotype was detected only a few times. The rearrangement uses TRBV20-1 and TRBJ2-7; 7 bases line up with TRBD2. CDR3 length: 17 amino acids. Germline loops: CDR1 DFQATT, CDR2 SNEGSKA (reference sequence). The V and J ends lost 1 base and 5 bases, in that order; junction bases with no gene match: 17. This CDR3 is CSARVGGTAGVSNEQYF. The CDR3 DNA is TGCAGTGCTAGAGTTGGTGGAACTGCGGGAGTAAGTAACGAGCAGTACTTC.

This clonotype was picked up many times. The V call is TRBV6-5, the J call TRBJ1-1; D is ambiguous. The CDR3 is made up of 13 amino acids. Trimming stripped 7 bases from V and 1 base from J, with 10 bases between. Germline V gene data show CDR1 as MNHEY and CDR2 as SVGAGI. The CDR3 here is CASNSPTNTEAFF. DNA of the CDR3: TGTGCCAGCAATAGCCCGACGAACACTGAAGCTTTCTTT.

CDR3 DNA sequence: TGTGCCACCAGTGATGACAGGAGAGAGACCCAGTACTTC. This translates into CATSDDRRETQYF. The chain combines TRBV24-1 with TRBJ2-5; D may be TRBD1 (6 bases). The CDR3 sequence is 13 residues long. V lost 3 bases and J lost 4, with 8 bases in between. Germline-derived CDR1 and CDR2 are KGHDR and SFDVKD.

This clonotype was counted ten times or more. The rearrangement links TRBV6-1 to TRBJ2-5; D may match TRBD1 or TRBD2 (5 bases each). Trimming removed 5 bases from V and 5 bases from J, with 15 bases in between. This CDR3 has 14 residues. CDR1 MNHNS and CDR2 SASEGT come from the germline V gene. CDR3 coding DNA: TGTGCCAGCAGTCCGCGCGCCGGGACGGAGACCCAGTACTTC. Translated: CASSPRAGTETQYF.

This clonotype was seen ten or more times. The CDR3 region is CASSFEAGGITGELFF. The CDR3 DNA follows: TGCGCCAGCAGCTTTGAAGCGGGAGGGATCACCGGGGAGCTGTTTTTT. The J gene is TRBJ2-2, the V gene TRBV5-1; 10 nucleotides agree with TRBD2. V shed 2 bases and J 4 bases; nucleotides not matched to a gene: 5. There are 16 residues in the CDR3. Per germline, CDR1 SGHRS and CDR2 YFSETQ.

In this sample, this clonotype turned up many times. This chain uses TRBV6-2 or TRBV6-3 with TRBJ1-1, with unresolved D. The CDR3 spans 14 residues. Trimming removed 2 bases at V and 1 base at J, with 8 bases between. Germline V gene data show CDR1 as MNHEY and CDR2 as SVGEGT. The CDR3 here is CASSYRAANTEAFF. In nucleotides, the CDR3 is TGTGCCAGCAGTTACAGGGCAGCGAACACTGAAGCTTTCTTT.

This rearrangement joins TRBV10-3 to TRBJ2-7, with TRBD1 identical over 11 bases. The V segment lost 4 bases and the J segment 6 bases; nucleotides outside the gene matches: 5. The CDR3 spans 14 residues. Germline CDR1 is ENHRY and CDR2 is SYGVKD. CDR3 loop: CAISGDRGFAEQYF. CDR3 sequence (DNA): TGTGCCATCAGTGGGGACAGGGGGTTCGCCGAGCAGTACTTC.

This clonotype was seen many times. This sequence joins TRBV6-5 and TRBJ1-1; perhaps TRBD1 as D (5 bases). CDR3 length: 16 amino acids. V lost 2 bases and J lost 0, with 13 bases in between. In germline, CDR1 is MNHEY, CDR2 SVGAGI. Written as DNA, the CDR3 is TGTGCCAGCAGTTACGCGGACAACTGGATGAACACTGAAGCTTTCTTT. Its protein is CASSYADNWMNTEAFF.

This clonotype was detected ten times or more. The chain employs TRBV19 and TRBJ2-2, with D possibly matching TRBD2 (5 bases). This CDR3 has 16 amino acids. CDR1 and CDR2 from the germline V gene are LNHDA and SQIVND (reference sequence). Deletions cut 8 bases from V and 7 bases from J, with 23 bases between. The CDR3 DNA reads TGTGCCAGTTCCCCCAACCCCGGACTCCTGGGCGGGGAGCTGTTTTTT. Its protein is CASSPNPGLLGGELFF.

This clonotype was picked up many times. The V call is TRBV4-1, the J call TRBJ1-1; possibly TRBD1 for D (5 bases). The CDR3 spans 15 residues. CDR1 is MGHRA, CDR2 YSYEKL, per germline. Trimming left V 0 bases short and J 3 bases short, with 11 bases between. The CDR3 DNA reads TGCGCCAGCAGCCAAGAAGGGTGGGGGGACACTGAAGCTTTCTTT. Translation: CASSQEGWGDTEAFF.

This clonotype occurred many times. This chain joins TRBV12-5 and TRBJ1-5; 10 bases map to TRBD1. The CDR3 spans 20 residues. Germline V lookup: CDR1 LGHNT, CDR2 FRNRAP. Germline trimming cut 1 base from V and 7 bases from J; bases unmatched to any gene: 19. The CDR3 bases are TGTGCTAGTGGTTTGGGTACGAGGAACGGGGACAGGGGATCCCGGCAGCCCCAGCATTTT. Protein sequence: CASGLGTRNGDRGSRQPQHF.

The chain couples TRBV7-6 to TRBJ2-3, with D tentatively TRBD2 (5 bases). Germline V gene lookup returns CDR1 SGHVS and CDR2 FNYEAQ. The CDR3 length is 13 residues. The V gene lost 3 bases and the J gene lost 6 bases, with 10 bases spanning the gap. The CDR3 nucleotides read TGTGCCAGCAGCTTTCAACTAGAGGATACGCAGTATTTT. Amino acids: CASSFQLEDTQYF. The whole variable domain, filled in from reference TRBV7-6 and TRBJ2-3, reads GAGVSQSPRYKVTKRGQDVALRCDPISGHVSLYWYRQALGQGPEFLTYFNYEAQQDKSGLPNDRFSAERPEGSISTLTIQRTEQRDSAMYRCASSFQLEDTQYFGPGTRLTVL.

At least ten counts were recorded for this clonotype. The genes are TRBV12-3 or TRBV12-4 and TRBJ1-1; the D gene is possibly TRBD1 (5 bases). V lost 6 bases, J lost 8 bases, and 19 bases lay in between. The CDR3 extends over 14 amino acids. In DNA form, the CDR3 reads TGTGCCAGCAGCCCGGGACTGCGGGGACCCGAAGCTTTCTTT. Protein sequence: CASSPGLRGPEAFF.

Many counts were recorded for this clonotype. CDR3 coding DNA: TGTGCCTGGTCCCGGACCGGCGATCAGCCCCAGCATTTT. It translates to CAWSRTGDQPQHF. The V call is TRBV30, the J call TRBJ1-5; D is unresolved. V lost 5 bases and J 5 bases, leaving 13 bases between the germline ends. The CDR3 spans 13 residues. Germline V gene sequence: CDR1 GTSNPN, CDR2 SVGIG (reference sequence). Using reference TRBV30 and TRBJ1-5 for the parts outside the CDR3, the full variable domain is SQTIHQWPATLVQPVGSPLSLECTVEGTSNPNLYWYRQAAGRGLQLLFYSVGIGQISSEVPQNLSASRPQDRQFILSSKKLLLSDSGFYLCAWSRTGDQPQHFGDGTRLSIL.

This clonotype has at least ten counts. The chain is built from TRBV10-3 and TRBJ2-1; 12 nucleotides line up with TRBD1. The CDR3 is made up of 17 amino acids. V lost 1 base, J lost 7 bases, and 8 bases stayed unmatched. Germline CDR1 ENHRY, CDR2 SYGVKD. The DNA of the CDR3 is TGTGCCATCAGTGAGTTAAAGGGGACAGGGGGCCGGAATGAGCAGTTCTTC. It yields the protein CAISELKGTGGRNEQFF.

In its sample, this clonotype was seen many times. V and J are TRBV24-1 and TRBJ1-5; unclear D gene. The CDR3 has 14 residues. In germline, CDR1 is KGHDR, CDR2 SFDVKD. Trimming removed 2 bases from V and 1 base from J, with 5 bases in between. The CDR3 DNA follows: TGTGCCACCAGTGATTACCTCAGCAATCAGCCCCAGCATTTT. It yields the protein CATSDYLSNQPQHF.

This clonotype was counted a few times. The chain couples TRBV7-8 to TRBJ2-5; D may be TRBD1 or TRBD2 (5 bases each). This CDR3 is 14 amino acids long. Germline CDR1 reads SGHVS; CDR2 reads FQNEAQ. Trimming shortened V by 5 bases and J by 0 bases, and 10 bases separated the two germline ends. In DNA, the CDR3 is TGTGCCAGCAGCCCCGGGACCCACCAAGAGACCCAGTACTTC. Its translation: CASSPGTHQETQYF.

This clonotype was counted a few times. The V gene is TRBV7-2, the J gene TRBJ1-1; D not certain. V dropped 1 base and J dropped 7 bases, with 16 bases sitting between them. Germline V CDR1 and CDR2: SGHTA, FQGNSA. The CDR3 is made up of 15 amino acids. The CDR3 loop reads CASSLGVVAQVEAFF. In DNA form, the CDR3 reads TGTGCCAGCAGCTTAGGGGTCGTGGCTCAAGTTGAAGCTTTCTTT.

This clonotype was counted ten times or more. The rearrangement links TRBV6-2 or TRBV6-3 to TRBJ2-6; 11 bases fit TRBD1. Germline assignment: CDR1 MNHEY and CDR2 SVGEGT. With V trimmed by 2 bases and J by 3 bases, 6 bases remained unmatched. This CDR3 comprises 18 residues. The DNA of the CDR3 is TGTGCCAGCAGTTACCCTCTGGACAGGGGGCGTGGGGCCAACGTCCTGACTTTC. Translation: CASSYPLDRGRGANVLTF.

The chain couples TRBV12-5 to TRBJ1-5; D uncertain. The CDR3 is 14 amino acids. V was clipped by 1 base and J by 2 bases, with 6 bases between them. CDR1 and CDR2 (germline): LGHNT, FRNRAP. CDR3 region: CASGLASGNQPQHF. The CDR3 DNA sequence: TGTGCTAGTGGTTTGGCATCGGGCAATCAGCCCCAGCATTTT.

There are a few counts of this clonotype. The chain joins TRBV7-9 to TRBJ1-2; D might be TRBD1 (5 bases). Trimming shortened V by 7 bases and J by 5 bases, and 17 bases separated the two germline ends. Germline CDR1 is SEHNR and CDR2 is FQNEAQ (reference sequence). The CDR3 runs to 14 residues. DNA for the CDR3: TGTGCCAGCACCCCTAGCCAGGGCAAGTATGGCTACACCTTC. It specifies CASTPSQGKYGYTF.